A single sample gave rise to the 32 T cell receptor beta chains below, sequenced in a study of CD8 T cells in ankylosing spondylitis. Via MiXCR, TCRdb re-called the 5' RACE reads, giving one row per CDR3 protein. The table has approximately 290,000 distinct CDR3 sequences, less than 25% seen once. Sample: blood, either unsorted or a sorted T cell fraction (not recorded which). Receptors were obtained from a female donor with ankylosing spondylitis or in good health (not recorded which).

Worth noting for this clonotype: One end of the junction fails to match germline, which may point to a read error. The chain couples TRBV29-1 to TRBJ1-1; D not certain. The germline gives CDR1 SQVTM, CDR2 ANQGSEA. There are 13 residues in the CDR3. The CDR3: CSVEEVGNSEAFF. CDR3 DNA: TGCAGCGTTGAAGAGGTGGGGAACTCTGAAGCTTTCTTT.

The rearrangement joins TRBV12-5 to TRBJ2-1; 13 bases match TRBD2. The trim removed 0 bases at V and 0 bases at J, leaving 17 bases unmatched. CDR1 and CDR2 from the germline V gene are LGHNT and FRNRAP. CDR3 size: 23 residues. CDR3 in amino acids: CASGLVPLGTSGKVSSSYNEQFF. The CDR3 region has the DNA TGTGCTAGTGGTTTGGTACCCCTCGGGACTAGCGGGAAGGTCTCAAGCTCCTACAATGAGCAGTTCTTC. Looking up the rest from reference TRBV12-5 and TRBJ2-1 gives the full variable domain: DARVTQTPRHKVTEMGQEVTMRCQPILGHNTVFWYRQTMMQGLELLAYFRNRAPLDDSGMPKDRFSAEMPDATLATLKIQPSEPRDSAVYFCASGLVPLGTSGKVSSSYNEQFFGPGTRLTVL.

The chain couples TRBV29-1 to TRBJ2-1; 10 bases are shared with TRBD1. There are 14 residues in the CDR3. Germline V lookup: CDR1 SQVTM, CDR2 ANQGSEA. V dropped 3 bases and J dropped 1; count of bases not matched to a gene: 0. The DNA of the CDR3 is TGCAGCGTTGAGGGACAGGGGTCCTACAATGAGCAGTTCTTC. It is translated as CSVEGQGSYNEQFF.

This clonotype was seen a handful of times. For the CDR3, the DNA is TGCAGTGCCCCCACGGGACTAGCGGAAAACAATGAGCAGTTCTTC. Residues: CSAPTGLAENNEQFF. V and J are TRBV20-1 and TRBJ2-1, with TRBD2 matching over 11 bases. Looked up from germline, CDR1 is DFQATT and CDR2 is SNEGSKA (reference sequence). The V segment lost 6 bases and the J segment 5 bases; nucleotides outside the gene matches: 9. This CDR3 spans 15 amino acids.

This clonotype turned up a few times. The rearrangement joins TRBV20-1 to TRBJ2-1, with a possible D match to TRBD1 (6 bases). Germline V CDR1 and CDR2: DFQATT, SNEGSKA (reference sequence). The CDR3 has 14 residues. Deletions cut 5 bases from V and 7 bases from J, with 18 bases between. CDR3 amino acids: CSARRDIGRNEQFF. The CDR3 DNA follows: TGCAGTGCTCGACGGGACATTGGGCGGAATGAGCAGTTCTTC.

In this sample, this clonotype turned up many times. The chain employs TRBV7-2 and TRBJ2-7, with 8 bases identical to TRBD2. The V gene end was trimmed by 2 bases and the J gene end by 4 bases; junction bases not matched to a gene: 1. The germline V gene has CDR1 SGHTA and CDR2 FQGNSA. The CDR3 totals 13 residues. CDR3 amino acids: CASSLTSGYEQYF. CDR3 in DNA: TGTGCCAGCAGCTTAACTAGCGGATACGAGCAGTACTTC.

This clonotype was found many times. The chain uses TRBV4-1 and TRBJ2-1, with 11 positions matching TRBD2. The CDR3 is made up of 20 amino acids. The germline V gene has CDR1 MGHRA and CDR2 YSYEKL. Losses at the gene ends were 1 base for V and 0 bases for J; bases not matched to a gene: 11. The DNA for the CDR3 is TGCGCCAGCAGCCAAGCTTTACTAGCGGGAGAGATTAGCTCCTACAATGAGCAGTTCTTC. Its translation: CASSQALLAGEISSYNEQFF.

This clonotype came up a few times. The chain employs TRBV7-2 and TRBJ2-3, with D maybe TRBD1 (7 bases). V lost 2 bases and J lost 5, with 17 bases in between. The CDR3 sequence is 16 residues long. Germline CDR1 and CDR2: SGHTA and FQGNSA. As DNA, the CDR3 is TGTGCCAGCAGCTTATATCGAGGCCAGGGGGGAGATACGCAGTATTTT. Translating gives CASSLYRGQGGDTQYF.

This clonotype was counted many times. Compared with germline, one end of the junction differs, possibly owing to a read error. The chain recombines TRBV5-1 with TRBJ1-1; a possible D gene is TRBD1 (6 bases). From germline, CDR1 is SGHRS and CDR2 YFSETQ. This CDR3 contains 13 residues. CDR3 in amino acids: CASSLGGNTEAFF. The CDR3 DNA is TGTGCCAGCAGCTTAGGGGGGAACACTGAAGCTTTCTTT.

The CDR3 region has the DNA TGTGCCAGCGGTACGGGACAGGGGCCCGGGGAGCTGTTTTTT. The encoded protein is CASGTGQGPGELFF. The chain employs TRBV6-5 and TRBJ2-2; 10 bases fit TRBD1. J was trimmed by 6 bases and V by 8 bases; bases with no gene match: 6. Germline CDR1 reads MNHEY; CDR2 reads SVGAGI. CDR3 length: 14 residues.

This rearrangement joins TRBV4-3 to TRBJ1-1; D is uncertain. Trimming removed 2 bases from V and 4 bases from J, with 14 bases in between. Germline assignment: CDR1 LGHNA and CDR2 YSLEER. CDR3 size: 15 residues. In nucleotides, the CDR3 is TGCGCCAGCAGCCAACCCTATGGAGGCGTCACTGAAGCTTTCTTT. It yields the protein CASSQPYGGVTEAFF.

This clonotype was observed a handful of times. The chain is built from TRBV20-1 and TRBJ1-2, with D maybe TRBD1 (6 bases). Deletions cut 2 bases from V and 4 bases from J, with 8 bases between. Germline V gene sequence: CDR1 DFQATT, CDR2 SNEGSKA (reference sequence). The CDR3 is 12 residues long. CDR3 DNA: TGCAGTGCTAGAAGGGGGGGCTATGGCTACACCTTC. Its protein product is CSARRGGYGYTF.

The table lists this clonotype with a few counts. This chain links TRBV7-3 with TRBJ1-1; D gene unclear. Germline CDR1 reads SGHTA; CDR2 reads FQGTGA. CDR3 length: 14 amino acids. Trimming took off 5 bases at V and 4 bases at J, with 14 bases between the two ends. Here the CDR3 reads CASSVQPGGTEAFF. The CDR3 bases are TGTGCCAGCAGCGTACAACCCGGTGGCACTGAAGCTTTCTTT.

The chain has TRBV7-9 and TRBJ1-1; no firm D call. This CDR3 spans 14 amino acids. The V gene's germline CDR1 is SEHNR and CDR2 FQNEAQ (reference sequence). V shed 1 base and J shed 6 bases, with 12 bases lying between them. The DNA for the CDR3 is TGTGCCAGCAGCTTAGGGGGAGAGTGGTCTGAAGCTTTCTTT. It is translated as CASSLGGEWSEAFF.

There are a few counts of this clonotype. This chain uses TRBV20-1 with TRBJ2-3; the D gene is possibly TRBD2 (6 bases). This CDR3 has 13 residues. Between the trimmed V and J ends, which lost 3 bases and 0 bases, there was a span of 7 bases. The germline CDR1 and CDR2 sequences are DFQATT and SNEGSKA (reference sequence). The CDR3 protein is CSASGSSTDTQYF. The CDR3 coding sequence is TGCAGTGCTAGCGGGAGTAGCACAGATACGCAGTATTTT.

This clonotype was counted only a few times. The chain carries TRBV6-1 and TRBJ1-2; 7 bases are shared with TRBD1. Germline assignment: CDR1 MNHNS and CDR2 SASEGT. V trimming: 6 bases; J trimming: 3 bases; junction bases outside the gene matches: 10. The CDR3 is 15 residues long. CDR3 amino acids: CASSPRGQDYYGYTF. The CDR3 nucleotides read TGTGCCAGCAGCCCCAGAGGACAGGACTACTATGGCTACACCTTC.

The chain combines TRBV12-3 or TRBV12-4 with TRBJ1-3, with D unresolved. V lost 6 bases and J lost 0, with 15 bases in between. This CDR3 contains 16 residues. CDR3 in amino acids: CASSFRSLGSGNTIYF. CDR3 nucleotide sequence: TGTGCCAGCAGCTTTAGGTCCCTCGGCTCTGGAAACACCATATATTTT.

The genes are TRBV4-2 and TRBJ2-1; D call uncertain. V lost 1 base, J lost 7 bases, and 14 bases lay in between. Germline V gene sequence: CDR1 LGHNA, CDR2 YNFKEQ. The CDR3 is made up of 15 amino acids. The CDR3, as DNA: TGTGCCAGCAGCCAAGGGGATGGTCGCCAGAATGAGCAGTTCTTC. Protein: CASSQGDGRQNEQFF.

This chain's CDR3 is CATATLAGGTDTQYF. CDR3 coding DNA: TGCGCCACCGCTACCCTAGCGGGTGGCACAGATACGCAGTATTTT. The J gene is TRBJ2-3, the V gene TRBV10-2; 8 nucleotides match TRBD2. CDR3 length: 15 residues. V lost 10 bases to trimming and J lost 1 base; unmatched junction nucleotides: 10. Germline CDR1 and CDR2: WSHSY and SAAADI.

This clonotype was observed many times. The chain links TRBV13 to TRBJ2-3; tentatively, D is TRBD1 (6 bases). Germline V gene lookup returns CDR1 PRHDT and CDR2 FYEKMQ (reference sequence). The length of the CDR3 is 15 residues. V lost 5 bases, J lost 2 bases, and 14 bases lay in between. The CDR3 nucleotides read TGTGCCAGCAGCCTCCCAAGGGGGATCACAGATACGCAGTATTTT. Translated, it gives CASSLPRGITDTQYF.

The chain couples TRBV20-1 to TRBJ2-3, with D unresolved. V lost 3 bases and J 6 bases, leaving 16 bases between the germline ends. Germline V gene data show CDR1 as DFQATT and CDR2 as SNEGSKA (reference sequence). The CDR3 is 14 amino acids. Written as DNA, the CDR3 is TGCAGTGCTAGGCAGCGCTACATCCCCGATACGCAGTATTTT. Its translation: CSARQRYIPDTQYF.

The rearrangement uses TRBV28 and TRBJ1-1; D is ambiguous. The ends were cut back, 1 base at V and 3 bases at J, with 6 bases in the middle. Germline-derived CDR1 and CDR2 are MDHEN and SYDVKM. The CDR3 is made up of 13 amino acids. The CDR3 DNA reads as TGTGCCAGCAGTTTATCGGAGGACACTGAAGCTTTCTTT. It specifies CASSLSEDTEAFF.

This chain joins TRBV5-4 and TRBJ1-5; D remains unclear. The CDR3 is 14 residues long. Trimming cost V 1 base and J 6 bases, with 11 bases left between them. Germline V gives CDR1 SGHNT, CDR2 YYREEE (reference sequence). The CDR3 protein is CASSLFGRGQPQHF. The CDR3 DNA sequence: TGTGCCAGCAGCTTGTTCGGGCGAGGTCAGCCCCAGCATTTT. Full variable domain (remainder filled in from reference TRBV5-4 and TRBJ1-5): ETGVTQSPTHLIKTRGQQVTLRCSSQSGHNTVSWYQQALGQGPQFIFQYYREEENGRGNFPPRFSGLQFPNYSSELNVNALELDDSALYLCASSLFGRGQPQHFGDGTRLSIL.

The rearrangement uses TRBV7-9 and TRBJ2-3; unclear D gene. Germline CDR1 SEHNR, CDR2 FQNEAQ (reference sequence). There are 15 residues in the CDR3. The ends were cut back, 6 bases at V and 1 base at J, with 14 bases in the middle. The chain's CDR3 is CASSPLGQGTDTQYF. CDR3 bases: TGTGCCAGCAGTCCTCTAGGGCAGGGCACAGATACGCAGTATTTT.

The chain carries TRBV5-1 and TRBJ2-1; tentatively, D is TRBD2 (6 bases). Germline CDR1 SGHRS, CDR2 YFSETQ. The V and J ends lost 1 base and 5 bases respectively, with 7 bases between them. The CDR3 consists of 13 residues. The CDR3 DNA is TGCGCCAGCAGCTTGCGGGGGAACAATGAGCAGTTCTTC. As protein: CASSLRGNNEQFF.

This clonotype was found many times. The chain uses TRBV5-6 and TRBJ2-1; perhaps TRBD2 as D (5 bases). This CDR3 is 14 amino acids long. Germline-derived CDR1 and CDR2 are SGHDT and YYEEEE. V lost 4 bases and J 7 bases, leaving 15 bases between the germline ends. The CDR3 sequence is CASSRRAGRNEQFF. The CDR3 DNA is TGTGCCAGCAGCAGGCGGGCCGGACGGAATGAGCAGTTCTTC.

CDR3 nucleotides: TGTGCCAGCAGTTTTCAAGGACAGCCCCAGCATTTT. Translated, it gives CASSFQGQPQHF. The rearrangement uses TRBV12-3 or TRBV12-4 and TRBJ1-5; D is unclear. This CDR3 spans 12 amino acids. Deletions cut 3 bases from V and 7 bases from J, with 7 bases between.

The genes are TRBV6-1 and TRBJ2-7, with D perhaps TRBD2 (7 bases). V was clipped by 6 bases and J by 5 bases, with 17 bases between them. The CDR3 covers 14 residues. CDR1 and CDR2 from the germline V gene are MNHNS and SASEGT. The CDR3 region has the DNA TGTGCCAGCAGAGGGGGGGAGGGCCGAAACGAGCAGTACTTC. This gives the protein CASRGGEGRNEQYF.

The sample holds a few counts of this clonotype. V usage is TRBV28 and J usage is TRBJ2-3; no firm D call. The CDR3 has 14 amino acids. V was cut by 2 bases and J by 0 bases, with 6 bases left in between. Germline CDR1 reads MDHEN; CDR2 reads SYDVKM. The CDR3: CASSLTQSTDTQYF. CDR3 nucleotides: TGTGCCAGCAGTTTAACCCAGAGCACAGATACGCAGTATTTT.

This clonotype was detected many times. The chain couples TRBV5-1 to TRBJ2-1; 13 nucleotides align to TRBD2. The CDR3 length is 14 residues. Looked up from germline, CDR1 is SGHRS and CDR2 is YFSETQ. V lost 3 bases and J lost 7; bases outside the gene matches: 1. The CDR3: CASSWTSGSNEQFF. CDR3 bases: TGCGCCAGCAGCTGGACTAGCGGGAGTAATGAGCAGTTCTTC.

This clonotype occurred a few times. V is TRBV6-5 and J is TRBJ2-1; 9 bases are shared with TRBD2. Trimming took 4 bases from V and 9 from J; bases not matched to a gene: 4. The germline V gene has CDR1 MNHEY and CDR2 SVGAGI. The length of the CDR3 is 13 residues. CDR3 coding DNA: TGTGCCAGCAGTTTAGCGGGAGTGAGTGAGCAGTTCTTC. Protein: CASSLAGVSEQFF.

This rearrangement joins TRBV20-1 to TRBJ2-1; TRBD2 matches 9 bases. Looked up from germline, CDR1 is DFQATT and CDR2 is SNEGSKA (reference sequence). The junction had 18 bases not matched to a gene; V was cut back by 2 bases and J by 4 bases. The CDR3 is 19 residues long. The CDR3 nucleotides read TGCAGTGCTAGACCCCGAATGATCTTGACTAGCGGATTTTACAATGAGCAGTTCTTC. Protein: CSARPRMILTSGFYNEQFF.